This T cell receptor (beta chain) was recovered during a study of monozygotic twins with inflammatory bowel disease. CDR1 and CDR2 from the germline V gene are SGHRS and YFSETQ. The CDR3 sequence is 16 residues long. During cDNA synthesis, UMIs that each contained a 6-nucleotide sample barcode were added by means of template switching. TCRdb reprocessed the 5' RACE reads; each CDR3 protein has one entry and no DNA is given. Reported are 160,000 or so distinct CDR3 sequences; the ten largest clones contain approximately 2.4%. Concerning this clonotype: Its matching antigen is unknown.

Whole-study findings and limits: Researchers report that IBD patients shared fewer clonotypes with others than healthy twins, especially amid disease activity.

Per donor there was one draw, yielding a blood sample of approximately 2.4 ml. The sequenced material came from blood. This receptor was obtained from a human donor with ulcerative colitis or Crohn's disease, or a healthy co-twin of an affected twin (not recorded which). The chain links TRBV5-1 to TRBJ2-2; no DNA is available, so the TRBD1 call from TCRdb remains unchecked. CDR3 region: CASSPPGKANTGELFF.